The 18 T cell receptor beta chains below were found in one sample sequenced in a study of shared clonotypes between healthy human individuals. TCRdb's table, derived via immunoSEQ multiplex PCR, lists solely in-frame clones and lacks some. There are about 360,000 clones in the sample; 70% to 75% occur only once, and about 10% lies in the top ten. The sequencing input was memory CD4+ T cells sorted from blood. The subset is: CD45RA-negative fraction. The receptors were sampled from a man aged 30-40 years in good health.

The CDR3 DNA reads TGTGCCAGCAATAAGCCGTTCTCGAAGGATAACTATGGCTACACCTTC. Its protein is CASNKPFSKDNYGYTF. This chain links TRBV11-2 with TRBJ1-2, with unresolved D. Germline V CDR1 and CDR2: SGHAT, FQNNGV. V was shortened by 7 bases and J by 1 base, with 19 bases between the two germline ends. The CDR3 runs to 16 residues.

The chain uses TRBV27 and TRBJ2-1; D ambiguous. This CDR3 contains 15 residues. Germline CDR1 is MNHEY and CDR2 is SMNVEV (reference sequence). Trimming removed 6 bases from V and 4 bases from J, with 16 bases in between. The CDR3 sequence: CASSYRYEAYNEQFF. CDR3 coding DNA: TGTGCCAGCAGCTATCGCTACGAGGCGTACAATGAGCAGTTCTTC.

This clone was seen only a few times. The V gene is TRBV6-1, the J gene TRBJ1-2; no definite D call. V was trimmed by 5 bases and J by 2 bases, leaving 3 bases between them. The CDR3 is made up of 11 amino acids. Germline lookup yields CDR1 MNHNS and CDR2 SASEGT. CDR3 DNA: TGTGCCAGCAGTAAAAACTATGGCTACACCTTC. This sequence encodes CASSKNYGYTF.

V and J are TRBV9 and TRBJ1-4; D might be TRBD1 (6 bases). V was shortened by 0 bases and J by 3 bases, with 9 bases between the two germline ends. The germline V gene has CDR1 SGDLS and CDR2 YYNGEE. The CDR3 has 15 amino acids. The CDR3 loop reads CASSVGQVANEKLFF. The CDR3 nucleotides are TGTGCCAGCAGCGTAGGACAGGTTGCTAATGAAAAACTGTTTTTT.

The chain uses TRBV5-8 and TRBJ2-1, with a possible D match to TRBD2 (5 bases). Germline V gene lookup returns CDR1 SGHTS and CDR2 YDEGEE. Trimming pared 0 bases from V and 1 base from J, leaving 11 bases between. The CDR3 runs 16 residues. CDR3 region: CASSLEGSGSYNEQFF. CDR3 nucleotides: TGTGCCAGCAGCTTGGAGGGAAGCGGTTCCTACAATGAGCAGTTCTTC.

This clone was seen just once. The chain employs TRBV7-2 and TRBJ2-7, with D possibly being TRBD2 (6 bases). Germline-derived CDR1 and CDR2 are SGHTA and FQGNSA. V was clipped by 3 bases and J by 2 bases, with 17 bases between them. The CDR3 extends over 16 amino acids. The CDR3 sequence is CASSFGRGVPPYEQYF. As DNA, the CDR3 is TGTGCCAGCAGCTTTGGCCGCGGGGTGCCCCCCTACGAGCAGTACTTC.

The chain employs TRBV18 and TRBJ1-3; a weak D match, TRBD1 (6 bases). Germline lookup yields CDR1 KGHSH and CDR2 LQKENI. The germline V and J ends were trimmed by 1 base and 0 bases, with 10 bases remaining between them. CDR3 size: 16 residues. This CDR3 is CASSPRQESSGNTIYF. Written as DNA, the CDR3 is TGTGCCAGCTCACCACGACAGGAAAGCTCTGGAAACACCATATATTTT.

This sequence joins TRBV4-3 and TRBJ2-1, with D possibly being TRBD2 (6 bases). The germline V and J ends were trimmed by 2 bases and 1 base, with 9 bases remaining between them. The CDR3 loop spans 15 amino acids. Germline-derived CDR1 and CDR2 are LGHNA and YSLEER. CDR3 residues: CASSQRLVSYNEQFF. The CDR3 DNA reads as TGCGCCAGCAGCCAAAGACTAGTGTCCTACAATGAGCAGTTCTTC.

V and J are TRBV5-8 and TRBJ1-1; 12 bases agree with TRBD1. V shed 1 base and J 3 bases; nucleotides not matched to a gene: 7. The CDR3 is made up of 17 amino acids. CDR1 and CDR2 from the germline V gene are SGHTS and YDEGEE. The DNA for the CDR3 is TGTGCCAGCAGCTTGACGCCGGGACAGGGGGCTTACACTGAAGCTTTCTTT. It translates to CASSLTPGQGAYTEAFF. Drawing the rest from reference TRBV5-8 and TRBJ1-1, the complete variable domain is EAGVTQSPTHLIKTRGQQATLRCSPISGHTSVYWYQQALGLGLQFLLWYDEGEERNRGNFPPRFSGRQFPNYSSELNVNALELEDSALYLCASSLTPGQGAYTEAFFGQGTRLTVV.

The genes are TRBV5-1 and TRBJ2-5; TRBD2 might be the D (5 bases). The germline gives CDR1 SGHRS, CDR2 YFSETQ. The V end lost 0 bases, the J end lost 1 base, and 19 bases lay between the germline ends. This CDR3 region has 18 residues. The DNA for the CDR3 is TGCGCCAGCAGCTTGGGCCCCCGGGGTAGCGCTATCCAAGAGACCCAGTACTTC. It specifies CASSLGPRGSAIQETQYF.

The chain recombines TRBV6-5 with TRBJ2-7; no firm D call. Germline V CDR1 and CDR2: MNHEY, SVGAGI. The CDR3 length is 13 residues. The V and J ends lost 2 bases and 7 bases respectively, with 12 bases between them. CDR3 loop: CASSYLTTGEQYF. CDR3 nucleotide sequence: TGTGCCAGCAGTTACCTTACTACGGGTGAGCAGTACTTC.

This CDR3 reads CASRDSHYGYTF. Written as DNA, the CDR3 is TGTGCCAGTCGAGACAGCCACTATGGCTACACCTTC. The V and J genes are TRBV19 and TRBJ1-2; D is perhaps TRBD1 (5 bases). Trimming pared 8 bases from V and 3 bases from J, leaving 10 bases between. Germline CDR1 reads LNHDA; CDR2 reads SQIVND (reference sequence). This CDR3 region has 12 residues.

This clone has a handful of counts. The chain employs TRBV7-2 and TRBJ1-2; D remains ambiguous. Germline V CDR1 and CDR2: SGHTA, FQGNSA. The V end was cut by 4 bases, the J end by 8 bases, with 14 bases between. The CDR3 is 13 residues long. The CDR3 DNA reads as TGTGCCAGCAGCTCTAATACGGCCGTGGGCTACACCTTC. Protein: CASSSNTAVGYTF.

The J gene is TRBJ1-2, the V gene TRBV6-1; 7 bases map to TRBD1. This CDR3 has 16 amino acids. V trimming: 0 bases; J trimming: 7 bases; junction bases outside the gene matches: 11. Germline CDR1 MNHNS, CDR2 SASEGT. This chain's CDR3 is CASSEARDRGDRGYTF. The CDR3 DNA reads as TGTGCCAGCAGTGAAGCGCGGGACAGAGGTGATCGTGGCTACACCTTC.

The chain links TRBV18 to TRBJ1-2; D remains unclear. The CDR3 is made up of 14 amino acids. In germline, CDR1 is KGHSH, CDR2 LQKENI. V was cut by 4 bases and J by 4 bases, with 13 bases left in between. DNA of the CDR3: TGTGCCAGCTCACATCCTGCGAAACCCTATGGCTACACCTTC. Protein sequence: CASSHPAKPYGYTF.

V is TRBV9 and J is TRBJ2-4; 8 positions agree with TRBD1. The CDR3 spans 14 residues. The junction had 8 bases not matched to a gene; V was cut back by 4 bases and J by 8 bases. Germline V gives CDR1 SGDLS, CDR2 YYNGEE. The CDR3 sequence is CASSPRTGRDIQYF. CDR3 DNA sequence: TGTGCCAGCAGCCCTAGGACAGGGAGAGACATTCAGTACTTC.

This clone was seen a single time. The rearrangement uses TRBV27 and TRBJ2-1; the match to TRBD2 covers 7 bases. CDR1 is MNHEY and CDR2 is SMNVEV in the germline V gene (reference sequence). This CDR3 spans 17 amino acids. J lost 4 bases, V lost 1 base, and 10 bases had no gene match. The CDR3 here is CASSLFQAAGIYNEQFF. For the CDR3, the DNA is TGTGCCAGCAGTTTATTTCAGGCAGCGGGGATTTACAATGAGCAGTTCTTC.

This clone has ten or more counts. The chain recombines TRBV19 with TRBJ1-4; D uncertain. The CDR3 runs to 14 residues. In germline, CDR1 is LNHDA, CDR2 SQIVND (reference sequence). Trimming stripped 7 bases from V and 2 bases from J, with 11 bases between. CDR3 sequence (DNA): TGTGCCAGTAACCAGTGGGCGACTAATGAAAAACTGTTTTTT. Translating it yields CASNQWATNEKLFF.